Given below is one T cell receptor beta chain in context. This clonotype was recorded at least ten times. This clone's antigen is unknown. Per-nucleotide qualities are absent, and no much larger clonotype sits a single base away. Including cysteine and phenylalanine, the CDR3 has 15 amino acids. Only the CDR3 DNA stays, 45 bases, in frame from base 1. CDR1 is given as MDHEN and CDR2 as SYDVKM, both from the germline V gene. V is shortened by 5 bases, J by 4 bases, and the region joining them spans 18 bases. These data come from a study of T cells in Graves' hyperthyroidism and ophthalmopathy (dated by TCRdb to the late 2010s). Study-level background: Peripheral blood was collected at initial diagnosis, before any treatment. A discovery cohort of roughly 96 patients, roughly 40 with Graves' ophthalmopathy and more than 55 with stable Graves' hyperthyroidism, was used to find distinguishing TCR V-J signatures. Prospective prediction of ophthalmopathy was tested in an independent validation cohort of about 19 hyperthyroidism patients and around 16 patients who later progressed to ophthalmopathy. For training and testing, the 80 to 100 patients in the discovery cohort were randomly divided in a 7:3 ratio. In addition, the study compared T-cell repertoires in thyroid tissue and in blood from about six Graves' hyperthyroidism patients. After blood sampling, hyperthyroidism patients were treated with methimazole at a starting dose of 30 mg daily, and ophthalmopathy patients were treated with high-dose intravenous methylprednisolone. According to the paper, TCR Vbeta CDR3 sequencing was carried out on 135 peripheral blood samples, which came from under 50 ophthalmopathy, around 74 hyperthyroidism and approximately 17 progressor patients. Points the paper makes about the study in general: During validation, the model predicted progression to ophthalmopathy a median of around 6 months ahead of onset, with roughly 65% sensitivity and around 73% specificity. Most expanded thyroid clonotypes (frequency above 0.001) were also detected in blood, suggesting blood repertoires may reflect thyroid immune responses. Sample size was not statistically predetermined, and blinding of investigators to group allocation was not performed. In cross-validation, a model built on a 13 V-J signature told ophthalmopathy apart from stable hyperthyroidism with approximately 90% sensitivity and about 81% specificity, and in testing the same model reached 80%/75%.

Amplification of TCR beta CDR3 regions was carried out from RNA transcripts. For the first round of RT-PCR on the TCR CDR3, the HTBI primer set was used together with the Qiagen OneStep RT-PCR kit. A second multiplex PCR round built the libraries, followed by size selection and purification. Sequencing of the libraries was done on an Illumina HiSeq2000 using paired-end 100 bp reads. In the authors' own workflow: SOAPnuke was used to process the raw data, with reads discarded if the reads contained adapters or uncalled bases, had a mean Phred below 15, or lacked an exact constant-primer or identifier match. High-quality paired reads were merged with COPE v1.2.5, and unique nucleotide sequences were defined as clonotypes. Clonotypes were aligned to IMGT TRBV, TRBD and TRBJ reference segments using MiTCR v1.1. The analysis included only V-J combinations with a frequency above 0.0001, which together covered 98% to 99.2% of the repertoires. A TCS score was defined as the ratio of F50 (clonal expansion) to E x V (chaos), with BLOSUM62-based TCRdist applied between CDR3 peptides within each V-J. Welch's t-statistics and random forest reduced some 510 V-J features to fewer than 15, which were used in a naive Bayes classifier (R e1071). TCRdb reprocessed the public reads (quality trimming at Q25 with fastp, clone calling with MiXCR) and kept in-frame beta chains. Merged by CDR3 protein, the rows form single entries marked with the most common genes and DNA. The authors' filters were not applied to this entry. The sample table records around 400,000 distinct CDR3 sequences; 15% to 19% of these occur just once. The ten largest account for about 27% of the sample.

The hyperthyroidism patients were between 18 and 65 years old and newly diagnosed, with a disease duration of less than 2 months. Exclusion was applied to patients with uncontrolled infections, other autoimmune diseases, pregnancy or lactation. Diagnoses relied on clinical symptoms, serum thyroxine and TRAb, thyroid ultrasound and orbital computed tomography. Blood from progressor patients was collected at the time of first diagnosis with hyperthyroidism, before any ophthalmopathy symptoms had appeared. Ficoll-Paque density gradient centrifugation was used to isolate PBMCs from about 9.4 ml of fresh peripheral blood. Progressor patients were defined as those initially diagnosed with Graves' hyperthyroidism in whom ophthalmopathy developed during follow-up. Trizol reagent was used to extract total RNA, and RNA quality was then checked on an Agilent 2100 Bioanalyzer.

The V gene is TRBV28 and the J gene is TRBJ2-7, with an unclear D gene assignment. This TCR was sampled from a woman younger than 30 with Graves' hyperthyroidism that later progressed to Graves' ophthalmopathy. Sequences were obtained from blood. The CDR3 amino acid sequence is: CASSPTPERPYEQYF. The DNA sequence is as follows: TGTGCCAGCAGTCCCACCCCTGAGCGCCCATACGAGCAGTACTTC.